This T cell receptor (beta chain) appears in the sequencing data of a study of control samples from healthy donors and cancer patients. The germline CDR1 and CDR2 sequences are GTSNPN and SVGIG (reference sequence). The V gene lost 1 base and the J gene lost 4 bases, with 13 bases spanning the gap. The CDR3 length is 14 residues. TCRdb's table, derived via immunoSEQ multiplex PCR, lists solely in-frame clones and lacks some. The table lists about 130,000 clones, about nine tenths of them singletons. The receptor's source is a man aged 18 to 30 in good health. Input material: blood. V usage is TRBV30 and J usage is TRBJ1-1; unclear D gene. CDR3 coding DNA: TGTGCCTGGAGTGGGTACTTAGGGTCCACTGAAGCTTTCTTT. As protein: CAWSGYLGSTEAFF. Complete variable domain (other parts from reference TRBV30 and TRBJ1-1): SQTIHQWPATLVQPVGSPLSLECTVEGTSNPNLYWYRQAAGRGLQLLFYSVGIGQISSEVPQNLSASRPQDRQFILSSKKLLLSDSGFYLCAWSGYLGSTEAFFGQGTRLTVV.